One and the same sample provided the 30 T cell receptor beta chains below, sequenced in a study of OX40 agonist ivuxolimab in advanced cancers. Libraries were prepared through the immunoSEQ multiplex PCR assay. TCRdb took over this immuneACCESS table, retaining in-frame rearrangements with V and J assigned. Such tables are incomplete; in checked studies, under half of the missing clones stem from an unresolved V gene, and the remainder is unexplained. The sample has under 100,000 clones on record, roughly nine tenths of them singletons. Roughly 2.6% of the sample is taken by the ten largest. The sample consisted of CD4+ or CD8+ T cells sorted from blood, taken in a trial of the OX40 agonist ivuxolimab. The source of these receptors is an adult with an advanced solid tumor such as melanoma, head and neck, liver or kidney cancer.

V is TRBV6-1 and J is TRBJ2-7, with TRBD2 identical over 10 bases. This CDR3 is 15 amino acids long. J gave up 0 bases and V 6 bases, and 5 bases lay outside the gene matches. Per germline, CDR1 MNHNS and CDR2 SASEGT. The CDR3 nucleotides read TGTGCCAGCAGGGAGACTAGCGGGTTCTCCTACGAGCAGTACTTC. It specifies CASRETSGFSYEQYF.

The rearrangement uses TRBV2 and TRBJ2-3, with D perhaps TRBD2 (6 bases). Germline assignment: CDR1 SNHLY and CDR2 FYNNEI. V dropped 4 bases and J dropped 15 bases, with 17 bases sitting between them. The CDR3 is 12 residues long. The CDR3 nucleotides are TGTGCCAGCAGTGTAGTAGGCGGGATGGGATATTTT. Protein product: CASSVVGGMGYF.

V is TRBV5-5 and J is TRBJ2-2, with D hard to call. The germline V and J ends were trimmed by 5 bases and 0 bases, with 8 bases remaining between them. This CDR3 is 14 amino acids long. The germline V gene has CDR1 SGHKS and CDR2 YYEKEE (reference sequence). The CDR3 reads CASRSSANTGELFF. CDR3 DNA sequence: TGTGCCAGCAGGAGCTCCGCGAACACCGGGGAGCTGTTTTTT.

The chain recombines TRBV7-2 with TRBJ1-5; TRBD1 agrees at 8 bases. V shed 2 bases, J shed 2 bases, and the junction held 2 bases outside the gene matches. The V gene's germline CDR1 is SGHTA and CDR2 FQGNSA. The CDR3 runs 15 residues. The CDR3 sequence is CASSLPGQGNQPQHF. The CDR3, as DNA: TGTGCCAGCAGCTTACCGGGACAGGGCAATCAGCCCCAGCATTTT.

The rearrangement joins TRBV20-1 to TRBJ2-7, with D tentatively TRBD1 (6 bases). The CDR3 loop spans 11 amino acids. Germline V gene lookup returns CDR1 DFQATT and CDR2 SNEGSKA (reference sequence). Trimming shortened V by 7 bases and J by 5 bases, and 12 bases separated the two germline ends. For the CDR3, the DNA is TGCAGTGTCAGACAGGTGGACGAGCAGTACTTC. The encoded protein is CSVRQVDEQYF.

In DNA, the CDR3 is TGTGCCAGCAGCTTAGGGGGCCTCTACGAGCAGTACTTC. It translates to CASSLGGLYEQYF. The chain combines TRBV7-8 with TRBJ2-7; TRBD1 might be the D (5 bases). The germline V gene encodes CDR1 SGHVS and CDR2 FQNEAQ. CDR3 length equals 13 residues. Trimming removed 1 base from V and 3 bases from J, with 7 bases in between.

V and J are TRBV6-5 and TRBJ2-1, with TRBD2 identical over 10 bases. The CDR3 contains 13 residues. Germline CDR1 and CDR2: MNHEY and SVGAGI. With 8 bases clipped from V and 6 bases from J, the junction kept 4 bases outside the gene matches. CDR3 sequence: CASRSSGGNEQFF. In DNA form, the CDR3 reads TGTGCCAGCCGATCTAGCGGGGGCAATGAGCAGTTCTTC.

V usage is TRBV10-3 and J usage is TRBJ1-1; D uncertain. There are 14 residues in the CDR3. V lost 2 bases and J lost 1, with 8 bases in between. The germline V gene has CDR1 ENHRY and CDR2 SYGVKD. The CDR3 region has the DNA TGTGCCATCAGTGAGGCTCGGGGGAACACTGAAGCTTTCTTT. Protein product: CAISEARGNTEAFF.

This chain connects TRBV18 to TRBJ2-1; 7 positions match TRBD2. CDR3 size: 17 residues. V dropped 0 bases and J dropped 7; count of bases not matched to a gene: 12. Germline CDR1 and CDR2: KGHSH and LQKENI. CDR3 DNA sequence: TGTGCCAGCTCACCACCGATGGCGGGAGTCGTAGAAAATGAGCAGTTCTTC. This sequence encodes CASSPPMAGVVENEQFF.

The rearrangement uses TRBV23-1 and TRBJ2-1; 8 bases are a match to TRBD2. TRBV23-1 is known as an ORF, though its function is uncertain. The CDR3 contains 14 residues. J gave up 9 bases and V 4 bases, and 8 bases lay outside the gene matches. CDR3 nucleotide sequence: TGCGCCAGCAGTCCGGGACTAGTGGTATGTGAGCAGTTCTTC. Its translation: CASSPGLVVCEQFF.

The CDR3 protein is CASRGQGAIEQYF. In DNA, the CDR3 is TGTGCCAGCAGGGGACAGGGAGCTATTGAGCAGTACTTC. The gene calls are TRBV25-1 and TRBJ2-7, with 9 bases lining up with TRBD1. V gave up 6 bases and J gave up 7 bases; unmatched junction bases: 7. The germline V gene has CDR1 MGHDK and CDR2 SYGVNS. CDR3 length equals 13 residues.

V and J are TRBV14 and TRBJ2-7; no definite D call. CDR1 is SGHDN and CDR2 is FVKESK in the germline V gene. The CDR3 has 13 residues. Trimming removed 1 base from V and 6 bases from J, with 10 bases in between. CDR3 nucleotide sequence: TGTGCCAGCAGCCAAGGAGGAGCCGGCGAGCAGTACTTC. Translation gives CASSQGGAGEQYF.

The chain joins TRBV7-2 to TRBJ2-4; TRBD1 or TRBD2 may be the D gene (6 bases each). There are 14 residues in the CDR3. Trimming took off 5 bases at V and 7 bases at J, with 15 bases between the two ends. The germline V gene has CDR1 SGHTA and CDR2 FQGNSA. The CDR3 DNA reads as TGTGCCAGCAGCCCGAACGGGGGCGGGAACATTCAGTACTTC. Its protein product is CASSPNGGGNIQYF.

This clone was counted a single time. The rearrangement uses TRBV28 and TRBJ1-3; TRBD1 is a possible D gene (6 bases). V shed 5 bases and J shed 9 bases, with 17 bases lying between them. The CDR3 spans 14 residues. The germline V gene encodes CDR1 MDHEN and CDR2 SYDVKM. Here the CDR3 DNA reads TGTGCCAGCAGTCTAGGGACATGGGGGGGCACCATATATTTT. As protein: CASSLGTWGGTIYF. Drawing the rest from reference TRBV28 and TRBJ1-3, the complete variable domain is DVKVTQSSRYLVKRTGEKVFLECVQDMDHENMFWYRQDPGLGLRLIYFSYDVKMKEKGDIPEGYSVSREKKERFSLILESASTNQTSMYLCASSLGTWGGTIYFGEGSWLTVV.

CDR3: CASSLGGTNSNQPQHF. The CDR3 DNA is TGTGCCAGCAGCTTAGGGGGGACTAATAGCAATCAGCCCCAGCATTTT. V usage is TRBV7-9 and J usage is TRBJ1-5, with a weak D call TRBD1 (5 bases). Per germline, CDR1 SEHNR and CDR2 FQNEAQ (reference sequence). The CDR3 is made up of 16 amino acids. V was trimmed by 1 base and J by 0 bases, leaving 10 bases between them. Looking up the rest from reference TRBV7-9 and TRBJ1-5 gives the full variable domain: DTGVSQNPRHKITKRGQNVTFRCDPISEHNRLYWYRQTLGQGPEFLTYFQNEAQLEKSRLLSDRFSAERPKGSFSTLEIQRTEQGDSAMYLCASSLGGTNSNQPQHFGDGTRLSIL.

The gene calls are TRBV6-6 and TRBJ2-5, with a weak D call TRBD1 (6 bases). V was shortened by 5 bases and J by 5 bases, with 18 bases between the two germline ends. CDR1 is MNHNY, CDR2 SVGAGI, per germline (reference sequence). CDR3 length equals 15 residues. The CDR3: CASSMSRDIVETQYF. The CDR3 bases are TGTGCCAGCAGTATGTCCCGGGACATTGTCGAGACCCAGTACTTC.

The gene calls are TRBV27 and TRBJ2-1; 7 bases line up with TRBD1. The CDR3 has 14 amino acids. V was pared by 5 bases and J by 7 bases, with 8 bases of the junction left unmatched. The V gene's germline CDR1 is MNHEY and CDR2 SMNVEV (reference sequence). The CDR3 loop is CASSPFRDSNEQFF. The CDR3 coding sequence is TGTGCCAGCAGTCCCTTCAGGGACAGTAATGAGCAGTTCTTC.

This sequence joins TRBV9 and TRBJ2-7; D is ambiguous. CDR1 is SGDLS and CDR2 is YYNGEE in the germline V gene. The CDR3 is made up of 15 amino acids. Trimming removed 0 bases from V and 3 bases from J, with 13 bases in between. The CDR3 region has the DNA TGTGCCAGCAGCGTAGGTCAAGTTAGCAACTACGAGCAGTACTTC. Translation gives CASSVGQVSNYEQYF.

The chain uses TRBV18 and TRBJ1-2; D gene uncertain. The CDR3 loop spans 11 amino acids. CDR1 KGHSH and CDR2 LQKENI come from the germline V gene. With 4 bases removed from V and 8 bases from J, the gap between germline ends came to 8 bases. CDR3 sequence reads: CASSLGEGYTF. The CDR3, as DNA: TGTGCCAGCTCACTTGGTGAGGGCTACACCTTC.

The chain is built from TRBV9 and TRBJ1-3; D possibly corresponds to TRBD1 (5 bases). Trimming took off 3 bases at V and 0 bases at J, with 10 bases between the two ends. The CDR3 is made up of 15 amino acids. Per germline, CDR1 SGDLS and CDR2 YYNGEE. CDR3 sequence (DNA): TGTGCCAGCAGCGCGGGGGTCGTCTCTGGAAACACCATATATTTT. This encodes CASSAGVVSGNTIYF.

CDR3 amino acids: CASSPAVGEAMYNEQFF. As DNA, the CDR3 is TGTGCCAGCAGCCCCGCTGTCGGAGAGGCTATGTACAATGAGCAGTTCTTC. V usage is TRBV7-9 and J usage is TRBJ2-1, with D uncertain. The CDR3 loop spans 17 amino acids. V was shortened by 5 bases and J by 4 bases, with 21 bases between the two germline ends. CDR1 and CDR2 (germline): SEHNR, FQNEAQ (reference sequence). Supplemented by reference TRBV7-9 and TRBJ2-1, the full variable domain reads DTGVSQNPRHKITKRGQNVTFRCDPISEHNRLYWYRQTLGQGPEFLTYFQNEAQLEKSRLLSDRFSAERPKGSFSTLEIQRTEQGDSAMYLCASSPAVGEAMYNEQFFGPGTRLTVL.

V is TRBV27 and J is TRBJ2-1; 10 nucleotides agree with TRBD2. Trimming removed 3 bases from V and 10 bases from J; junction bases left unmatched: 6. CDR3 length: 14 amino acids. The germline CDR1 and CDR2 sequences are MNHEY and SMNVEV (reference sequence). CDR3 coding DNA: TGTGCCAGCAGTTTGTGGACTAGCGGTCTAGAGCAGTTCTTC. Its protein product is CASSLWTSGLEQFF.

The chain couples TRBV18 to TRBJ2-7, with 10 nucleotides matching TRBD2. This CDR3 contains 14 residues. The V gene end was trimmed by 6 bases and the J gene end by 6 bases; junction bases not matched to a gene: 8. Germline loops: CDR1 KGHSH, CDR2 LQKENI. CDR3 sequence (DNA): TGTGCCAGCTCCCCAACTAGCGGGATTTTCGAGCAGTACTTC. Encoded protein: CASSPTSGIFEQYF.

The CDR3 loop is CASSTRDSSGNTIYF. The CDR3 coding sequence is TGTGCCAGCAGTACGCGGGACAGCTCTGGAAACACCATATATTTT. J is TRBJ1-3 and V is TRBV28, with 7 bases aligning to TRBD1. V was pared by 5 bases and J by 0 bases, with 4 bases of the junction left unmatched. The CDR3 covers 15 residues. The V gene's germline CDR1 is MDHEN and CDR2 SYDVKM.

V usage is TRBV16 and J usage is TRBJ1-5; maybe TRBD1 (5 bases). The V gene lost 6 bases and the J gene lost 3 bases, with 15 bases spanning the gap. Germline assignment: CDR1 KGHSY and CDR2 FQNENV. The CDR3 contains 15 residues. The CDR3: CASSRDAVNNQPQHF. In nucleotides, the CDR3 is TGTGCCAGCAGTCGGGACGCAGTTAACAATCAGCCCCAGCATTTT.

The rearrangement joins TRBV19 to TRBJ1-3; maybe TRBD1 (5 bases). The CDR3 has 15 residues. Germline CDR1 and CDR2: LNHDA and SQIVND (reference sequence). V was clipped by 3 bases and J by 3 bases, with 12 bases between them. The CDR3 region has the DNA TGTGCCAGTAGTATCGGGGGACGGATTGGAAACACCATATATTTT. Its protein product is CASSIGGRIGNTIYF.

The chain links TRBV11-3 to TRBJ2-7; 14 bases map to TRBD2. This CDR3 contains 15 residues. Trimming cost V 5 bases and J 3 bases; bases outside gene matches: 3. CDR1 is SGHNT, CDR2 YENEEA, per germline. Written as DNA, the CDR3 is TGTGCCAGCAGCCACGGGACTAGCGGGAGCTACGAGCAGTACTTC. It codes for CASSHGTSGSYEQYF. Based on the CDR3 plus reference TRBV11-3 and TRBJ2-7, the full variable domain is EAGVVQSPRYKIIEKKQPVAFWCNPISGHNTLYWYLQNLGQGPELLIRYENEEAVDDSQLPKDRFSAERLKGVDSTLKIQPAELGDSAVYLCASSHGTSGSYEQYFGPGTRLTVT.

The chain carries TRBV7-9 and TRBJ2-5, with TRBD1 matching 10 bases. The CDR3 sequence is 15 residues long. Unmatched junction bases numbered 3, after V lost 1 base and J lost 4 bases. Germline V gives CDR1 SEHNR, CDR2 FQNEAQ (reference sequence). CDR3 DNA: TGTGCCAGCAGCTTAGGACAGGGGGCGAGAGAGACCCAGTACTTC. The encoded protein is CASSLGQGARETQYF.

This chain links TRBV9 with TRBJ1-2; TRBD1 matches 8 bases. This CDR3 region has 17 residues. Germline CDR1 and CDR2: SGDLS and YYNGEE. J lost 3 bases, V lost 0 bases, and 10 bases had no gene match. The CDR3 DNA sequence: TGTGCCAGCAGCGTAGGGCCCTCAGGGGGCGGAGACTATGGCTACACCTTC. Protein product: CASSVGPSGGGDYGYTF.

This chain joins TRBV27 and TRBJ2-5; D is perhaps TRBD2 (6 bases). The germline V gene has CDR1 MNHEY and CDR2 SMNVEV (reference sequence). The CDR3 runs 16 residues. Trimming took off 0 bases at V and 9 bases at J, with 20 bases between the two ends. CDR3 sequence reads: CASSLSPPRSWEAQYF. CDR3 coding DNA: TGTGCCAGCAGTTTATCCCCCCCGCGGTCCTGGGAGGCCCAGTACTTC.